Listed below are T cell receptor beta chains from one sample, sequenced in a study of regulatory T cells in long-lasting Graves disease. TCRdb redid the calling of the multiplex PCR reads with MiXCR, one entry per CDR3 protein. The sample contains hundreds of thousands of distinct CDR3 sequences, about 11% of which appear only once. In addition, the sample was reused for a study of T cells in Graves' hyperthyroidism and ophthalmopathy.

The material was peripheral blood mononuclear cells (PBMCs), obtained at new diagnosis, from a patient treated with antithyroid drugs. The receptors originated from a woman aged 25-40 years with Graves disease. Each CDR3 is given without its conserved first and last residue. Each record gives: D gene, clone size, V gene, CDR3 protein. A D gene is named only where the DNA matches it firmly. Expanded clones are given a class, and other clones once, few, many or no size at all.

D: -
size: many
V: TRBV19
CDR3: ASSIWGAVTATEAF

D: -
size: -
V: TRBV10-3
CDR3: AIRDSSDTEAF

D: TRBD1
size: many
V: TRBV13
CDR3: ASSLGRQGEGNTIY

D: -
size: -
V: TRBV6-1
CDR3: ASGYGDNSPLH

D: TRBD1
size: many
V: TRBV28
CDR3: AITTDRVIRDTEAF

D: TRBD1
size: -
V: TRBV30
CDR3: AWSPGQAAILNQPQH

D: -
size: many
V: TRBV30
CDR3: AWRRGANFYGYT

D: TRBD1
size: many
V: TRBV20-1
CDR3: SARSRQGLEKLF

D: -
size: many
V: TRBV11-2
CDR3: ASSLDRVVYEQY

D: -
size: -
V: TRBV18
CDR3: ASSEGTLGNQPQH

D: TRBD1
size: -
V: TRBV19
CDR3: ASSIGQGGETQY

D: TRBD2
size: -
V: TRBV7-9
CDR3: ASSKWTSGTDTQY

D: -
size: -
V: TRBV4-1
CDR3: ASSQGLGGMGETQY

D: -
size: few
V: TRBV7-9
CDR3: ASSPPLVPANTGELF

D: TRBD1
size: -
V: TRBV20-1
CDR3: SARVRQGASQPQH

D: -
size: many
V: TRBV6-5
CDR3: ASSYAPRVRGTDTQY

D: -
size: few
V: TRBV25-1
CDR3: ASSVQRKSTDTQY

D: TRBD2
size: -
V: TRBV10-3
CDR3: AISDSWVAGDGNEQY

D: -
size: few
V: TRBV6-2/TRBV6-3
CDR3: ASSRRRAAYEQY

D: -
size: few
V: TRBV6-5
CDR3: ASSYDTYTGELF

D: TRBD2
size: few
V: TRBV5-4
CDR3: ASSLGLAGPGSSYNEQF

D: TRBD1
size: many
V: TRBV24-1
CDR3: ATSDLPGTATYNEQF

D: -
size: once
V: TRBV2
CDR3: ASSDEFESYNEQF

D: -
size: -
V: TRBV4-2
CDR3: ATSRGGSNQPQH

D: -
size: many
V: TRBV2
CDR3: ASRETWSYEQY

D: TRBD2
size: -
V: TRBV5-1
CDR3: ASSLQAGGPGGEQF

D: -
size: -
V: TRBV28
CDR3: ASSSQQGWYGYT

D: TRBD1
size: many
V: TRBV11-1
CDR3: ASSSKLTGLNTEAF

D: -
size: -
V: TRBV29-1
CDR3: SVPSGAKNIQY

D: -
size: many
V: TRBV9
CDR3: ASSLNGEKLF

D: TRBD1
size: few
V: TRBV15
CDR3: ATSTTGINYGYT

D: TRBD2
size: -
V: TRBV20-1
CDR3: SARGPGSGRRVSYEQY

D: -
size: many
V: TRBV4-1
CDR3: ASSQITGREKLF

D: TRBD2
size: -
V: TRBV28
CDR3: ASRKPGLAGDYNEQF

D: TRBD1
size: many
V: TRBV5-5
CDR3: ASSFAYRQGITDTQY

D: -
size: many
V: TRBV7-2
CDR3: ASTSLGAYTGELF

D: -
size: many
V: TRBV20-1
CDR3: SARDSSYNSPLH

D: TRBD2
size: many
V: TRBV27
CDR3: ASRTLAADTQY

D: TRBD2
size: many
V: TRBV11-2
CDR3: ASSLDLLADEQY

D: -
size: many
V: TRBV29-1
CDR3: SVGRVADTGELF

D: TRBD2
size: many
V: TRBV7-9
CDR3: ASRLSSGSREQY

D: -
size: many
V: TRBV11-2
CDR3: ASSLGIGGDTEAF

D: -
size: few
V: TRBV20-1
CDR3: SALTAHGYT

D: -
size: -
V: TRBV12-3/TRBV12-4
CDR3: ASSSVPKTEQY

D: -
size: -
V: TRBV19
CDR3: ASSIRYGYT

D: TRBD1
size: few
V: TRBV5-1
CDR3: ASSLGQGHEQF

D: TRBD2
size: -
V: TRBV7-9
CDR3: ASSPWAGGPPPTDTQY

D: -
size: many
V: TRBV11-3
CDR3: ASSKGATRQETQY

D: -
size: many
V: TRBV11-2
CDR3: ASSHTPSIIETQY

D: -
size: many
V: TRBV27
CDR3: ASSTLSTPTDTQY

D: TRBD1
size: few
V: TRBV27
CDR3: ASSPTGGGQPQH

D: TRBD2
size: -
V: TRBV15
CDR3: ATSRVGLAESSYNGQF

D: -
size: many
V: TRBV6-2/TRBV6-3
CDR3: ASSYMGGLDEQF

D: TRBD2
size: many
V: TRBV20-1
CDR3: SAREPSGYNEQF

D: -
size: few
V: TRBV20-1
CDR3: SARVGGAFNYGYT